The 9 T cell receptor beta chains reported below all come from one sample, sequenced in a study of blood T cell repertoires in COVID-19. The data were produced by immunoSEQ multiplex PCR, yet TCRdb's version contains in-frame clones alone and is incomplete. The sample holds 470,000 or so clones, nearly 90% seen once. The sequencing input was PBMCs or T cells enriched from blood (not recorded which). Source of these receptors: a woman aged 18-29 years with acute COVID-19.

This chain links TRBV29-1 with TRBJ2-5, with D possibly matching TRBD1 (6 bases). Looked up from germline, CDR1 is SQVTM and CDR2 is ANQGSEA. Trimming stripped 3 bases from V and 1 base from J, with 9 bases between. The CDR3 has 13 residues. CDR3 in amino acids: CSVDRTAQETQYF. The CDR3 DNA reads TGCAGCGTTGATCGGACAGCCCAAGAGACCCAGTACTTC.

The V call is TRBV5-6, the J call TRBJ1-1; D uncertain. CDR1 and CDR2 (germline): SGHDT, YYEEEE. The germline V and J ends were trimmed by 2 bases and 1 base, with 6 bases remaining between them. The CDR3 consists of 13 residues. CDR3: CASSLARNTEAFF. CDR3 DNA sequence: TGTGCCAGCAGCTTAGCGCGGAACACTGAAGCTTTCTTT.

V and J are TRBV5-6 and TRBJ1-2; 7 bases agree with TRBD1. V was pared by 4 bases and J by 7 bases, with 4 bases of the junction left unmatched. Germline-derived CDR1 and CDR2 are SGHDT and YYEEEE. CDR3 length: 12 amino acids. CDR3 DNA sequence: TGTGCCAGCAGCACCAGGGGGTTTGGCTACACCTTC. Translating gives CASSTRGFGYTF.

Worth noting for this clone: Other DNA sequences from this sample encode an identical CDR3 as well. The rearrangement links TRBV27 to TRBJ2-5; 9 nucleotides line up with TRBD2. The CDR3 covers 14 residues. V dropped 6 bases and J dropped 2; count of bases not matched to a gene: 4. Looked up from germline, CDR1 is MNHEY and CDR2 is SMNVEV (reference sequence). As DNA, the CDR3 is TGTGCCAGCAGCTCCCTAGCGGGACAAGAGACCCAGTACTTC. Its translation: CASSSLAGQETQYF.

V and J are TRBV3-1 (or the pseudogene TRBV3-2) and TRBJ1-1; 7 bases fit TRBD1. Per germline, CDR1 LGHDT and CDR2 YNNKEL (reference sequence). The CDR3 covers 12 residues. After removal of 4 bases from V and 7 bases from J, the junction contained 3 bases not matched to a gene. CDR3 sequence reads: CASSRRDSEAFF. The CDR3 DNA reads TGTGCCAGCAGCCGAAGGGACAGTGAAGCTTTCTTT.

The V call is TRBV4-1, the J call TRBJ1-4; D is uncertain. CDR1 is MGHRA, CDR2 YSYEKL, per germline. Trimming shortened V by 0 bases and J by 5 bases, and 10 bases separated the two germline ends. There are 15 residues in the CDR3. The CDR3 nucleotides read TGCGCCAGCAGCCAAGATCTCCGGGGAAATGAAAAACTGTTTTTT. Amino acids: CASSQDLRGNEKLFF.

The J gene is TRBJ1-3, the V gene TRBV11-2; unclear D gene. This CDR3 has 15 residues. The V gene's germline CDR1 is SGHAT and CDR2 FQNNGV. V was clipped by 5 bases and J by 0 bases, with 11 bases between them. This chain's CDR3 is CASSPGPISGNTIYF. DNA for the CDR3: TGTGCCAGCAGCCCTGGGCCGATCTCTGGAAACACCATATATTTT.

V is TRBV7-8 and J is TRBJ1-1; D perhaps matches TRBD1 (5 bases). Trimming stripped 2 bases from V and 0 bases from J, with 10 bases between. The CDR3 is made up of 15 amino acids. The germline V gene encodes CDR1 SGHVS and CDR2 FQNEAQ. CDR3 sequence: CASSLRQNMNTEAFF. The CDR3 nucleotides are TGTGCCAGCAGCTTAAGACAGAATATGAACACTGAAGCTTTCTTT.

V usage is TRBV5-1 and J usage is TRBJ2-7; D may be TRBD1 (6 bases). Germline CDR1 is SGHRS and CDR2 is YFSETQ. The CDR3 consists of 14 residues. Between the trimmed V and J ends, which lost 4 bases and 0 bases, there was a span of 11 bases. In nucleotides, the CDR3 is TGCGCCAGCAGCCCGAGGACAGACTCCTACGAGCAGTACTTC. Translated: CASSPRTDSYEQYF.